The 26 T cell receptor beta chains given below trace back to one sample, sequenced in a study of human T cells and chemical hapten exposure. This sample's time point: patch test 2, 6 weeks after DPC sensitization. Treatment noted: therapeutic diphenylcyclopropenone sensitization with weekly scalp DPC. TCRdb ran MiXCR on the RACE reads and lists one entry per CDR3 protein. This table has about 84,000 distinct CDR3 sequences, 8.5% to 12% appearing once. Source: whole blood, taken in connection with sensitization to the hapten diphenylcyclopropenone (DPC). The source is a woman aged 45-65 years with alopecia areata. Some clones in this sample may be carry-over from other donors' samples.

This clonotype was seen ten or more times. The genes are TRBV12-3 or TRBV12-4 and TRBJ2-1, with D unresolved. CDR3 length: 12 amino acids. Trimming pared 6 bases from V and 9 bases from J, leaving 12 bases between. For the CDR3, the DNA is TGTGCCAGCAGCTACACATGGGGTGAGCAGTTCTTC. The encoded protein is CASSYTWGEQFF.

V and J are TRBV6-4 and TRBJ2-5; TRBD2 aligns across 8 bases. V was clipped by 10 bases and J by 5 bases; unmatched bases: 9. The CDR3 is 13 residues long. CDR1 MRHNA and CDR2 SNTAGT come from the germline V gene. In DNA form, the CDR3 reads TGTGCCACCTACCGACTAGCGTCGGAGACCCAGTACTTC. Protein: CATYRLASETQYF.

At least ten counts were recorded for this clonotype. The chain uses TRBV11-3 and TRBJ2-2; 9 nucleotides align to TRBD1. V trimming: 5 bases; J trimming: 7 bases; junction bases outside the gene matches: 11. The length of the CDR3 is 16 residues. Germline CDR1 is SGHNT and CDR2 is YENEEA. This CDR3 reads CASSAPGTGQVGELFF. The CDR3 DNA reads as TGTGCCAGCAGCGCCCCCGGGACAGGGCAAGTCGGGGAGCTGTTTTTT.

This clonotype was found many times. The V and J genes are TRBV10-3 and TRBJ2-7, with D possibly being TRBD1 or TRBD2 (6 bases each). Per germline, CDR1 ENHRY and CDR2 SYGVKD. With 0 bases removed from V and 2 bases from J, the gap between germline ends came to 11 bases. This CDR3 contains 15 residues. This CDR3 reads CAISESRGETYEQYF. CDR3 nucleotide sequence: TGTGCCATCAGTGAGTCGAGGGGGGAAACCTACGAGCAGTACTTC.

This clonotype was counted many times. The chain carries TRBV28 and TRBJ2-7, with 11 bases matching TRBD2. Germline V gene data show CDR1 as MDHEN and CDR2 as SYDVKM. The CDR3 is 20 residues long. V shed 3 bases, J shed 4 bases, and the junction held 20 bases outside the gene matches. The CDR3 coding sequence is TGTGCCAGCAGTTTTATTATAGGAGCCCTTACTAGCGGGAGCGTGTACGAGCAGTACTTC. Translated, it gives CASSFIIGALTSGSVYEQYF.

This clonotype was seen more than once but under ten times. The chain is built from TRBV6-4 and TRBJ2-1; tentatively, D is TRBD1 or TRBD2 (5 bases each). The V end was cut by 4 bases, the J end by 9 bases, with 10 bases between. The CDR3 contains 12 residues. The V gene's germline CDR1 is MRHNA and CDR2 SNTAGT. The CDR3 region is CASSARGGEQFF. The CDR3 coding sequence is TGTGCCAGCAGTGCGAGGGGCGGTGAGCAGTTCTTC.

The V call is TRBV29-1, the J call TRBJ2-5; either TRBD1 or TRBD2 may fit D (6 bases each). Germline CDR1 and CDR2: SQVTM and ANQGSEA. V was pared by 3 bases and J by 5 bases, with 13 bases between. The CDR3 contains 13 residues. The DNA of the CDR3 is TGCAGCGTTGAGTTCGGGGGCGAGGAGACCCAGTACTTC. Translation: CSVEFGGEETQYF.

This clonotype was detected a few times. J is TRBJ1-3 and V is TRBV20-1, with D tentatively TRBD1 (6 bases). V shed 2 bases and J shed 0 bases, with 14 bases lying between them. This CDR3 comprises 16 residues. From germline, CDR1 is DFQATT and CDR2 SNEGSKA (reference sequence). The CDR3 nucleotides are TGCAGTGCTAGACTAAGGGGACAAAGCTCTGGAAACACCATATATTTT. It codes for CSARLRGQSSGNTIYF.

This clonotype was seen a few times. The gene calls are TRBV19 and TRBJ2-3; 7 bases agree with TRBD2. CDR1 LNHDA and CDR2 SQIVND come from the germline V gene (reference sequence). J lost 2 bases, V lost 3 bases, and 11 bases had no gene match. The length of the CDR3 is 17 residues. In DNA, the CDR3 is TGTGCCAGTAGTATCCGTCCCCCGGGGGGAGCCACAGATACGCAGTATTTT. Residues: CASSIRPPGGATDTQYF.

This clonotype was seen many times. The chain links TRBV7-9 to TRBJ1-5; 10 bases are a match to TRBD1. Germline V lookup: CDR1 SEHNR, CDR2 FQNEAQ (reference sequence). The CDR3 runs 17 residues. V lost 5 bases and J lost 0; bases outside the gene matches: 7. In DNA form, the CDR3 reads TGTGCCAGCAGCATCGGGACAGGGGCCTATAGCAATCAGCCCCAGCATTTT. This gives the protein CASSIGTGAYSNQPQHF.

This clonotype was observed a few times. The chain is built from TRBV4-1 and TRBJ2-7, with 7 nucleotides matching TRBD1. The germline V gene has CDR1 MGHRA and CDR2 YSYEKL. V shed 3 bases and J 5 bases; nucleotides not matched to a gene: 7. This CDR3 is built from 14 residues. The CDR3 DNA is TGCGCCAGCAGCCATGACAGGGAACTCAACGAGCAGTACTTC. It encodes CASSHDRELNEQYF.

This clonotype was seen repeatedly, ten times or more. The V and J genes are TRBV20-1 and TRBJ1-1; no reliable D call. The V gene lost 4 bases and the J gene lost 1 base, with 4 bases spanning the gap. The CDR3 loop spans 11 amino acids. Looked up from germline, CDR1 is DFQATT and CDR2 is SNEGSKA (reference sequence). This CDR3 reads CSATGNTEAFF. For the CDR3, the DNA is TGCAGTGCTACAGGGAACACTGAAGCTTTCTTT.

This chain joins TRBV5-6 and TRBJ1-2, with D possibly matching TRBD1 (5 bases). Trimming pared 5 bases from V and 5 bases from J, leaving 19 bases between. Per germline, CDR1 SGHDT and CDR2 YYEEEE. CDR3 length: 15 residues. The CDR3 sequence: CASRETGRSEYGYTF. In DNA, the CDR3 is TGTGCCAGCAGGGAAACAGGACGCTCGGAATATGGCTACACCTTC.

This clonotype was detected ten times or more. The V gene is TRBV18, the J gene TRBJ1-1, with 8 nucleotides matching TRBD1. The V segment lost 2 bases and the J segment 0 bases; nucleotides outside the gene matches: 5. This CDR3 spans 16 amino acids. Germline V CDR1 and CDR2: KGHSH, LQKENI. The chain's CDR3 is CASSPVDRALNTEAFF. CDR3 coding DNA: TGTGCCAGCTCACCAGTGGACAGGGCCCTGAACACTGAAGCTTTCTTT.

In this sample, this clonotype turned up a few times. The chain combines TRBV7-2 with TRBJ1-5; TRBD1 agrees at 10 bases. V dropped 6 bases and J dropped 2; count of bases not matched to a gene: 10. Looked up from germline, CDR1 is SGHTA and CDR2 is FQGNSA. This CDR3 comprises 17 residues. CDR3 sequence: CASSRPTGTGGNQPQHF. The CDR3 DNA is TGTGCCAGCAGTCGCCCGACCGGGACAGGGGGCAATCAGCCCCAGCATTTT.

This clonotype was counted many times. This CDR3 is CASSLTGPTNEKLFF. The CDR3 DNA follows: TGTGCCAGCAGCTTAACAGGGCCAACTAATGAAAAACTGTTTTTT. The chain links TRBV7-2 to TRBJ1-4, with D maybe TRBD1 (6 bases). The CDR3 is 15 residues long. Germline V gene sequence: CDR1 SGHTA, CDR2 FQGNSA. The V and J ends lost 2 bases and 0 bases respectively, with 7 bases between them.

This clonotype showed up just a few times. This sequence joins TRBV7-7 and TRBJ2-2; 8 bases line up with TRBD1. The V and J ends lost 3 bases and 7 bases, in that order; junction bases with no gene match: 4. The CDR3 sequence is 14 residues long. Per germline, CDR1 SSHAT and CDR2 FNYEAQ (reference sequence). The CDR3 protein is CASSLDRAGGELFF. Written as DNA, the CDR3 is TGTGCCAGCAGCTTGGACAGGGCGGGCGGGGAGCTGTTTTTT.

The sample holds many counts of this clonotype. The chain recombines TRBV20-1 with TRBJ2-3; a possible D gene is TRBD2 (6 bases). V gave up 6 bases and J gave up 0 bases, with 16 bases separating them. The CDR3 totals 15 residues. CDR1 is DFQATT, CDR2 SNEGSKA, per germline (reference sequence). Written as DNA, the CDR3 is TGCAGTGCAAAAAAAGCGGGCCAGAGCACAGATACGCAGTATTTT. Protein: CSAKKAGQSTDTQYF.

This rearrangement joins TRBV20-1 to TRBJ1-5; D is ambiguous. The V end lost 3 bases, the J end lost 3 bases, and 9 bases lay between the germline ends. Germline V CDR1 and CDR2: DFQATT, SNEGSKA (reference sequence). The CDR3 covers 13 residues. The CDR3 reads CSASKGANQPQHF. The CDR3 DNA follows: TGCAGTGCTAGTAAGGGTGCCAATCAGCCCCAGCATTTT.

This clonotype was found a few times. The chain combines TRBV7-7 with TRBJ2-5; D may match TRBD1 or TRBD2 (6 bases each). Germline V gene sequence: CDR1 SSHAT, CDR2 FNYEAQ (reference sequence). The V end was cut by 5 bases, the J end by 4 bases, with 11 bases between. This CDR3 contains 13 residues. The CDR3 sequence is CASSRGGIETQYF. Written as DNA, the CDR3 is TGTGCCAGCAGCCGAGGGGGGATAGAGACCCAGTACTTC.

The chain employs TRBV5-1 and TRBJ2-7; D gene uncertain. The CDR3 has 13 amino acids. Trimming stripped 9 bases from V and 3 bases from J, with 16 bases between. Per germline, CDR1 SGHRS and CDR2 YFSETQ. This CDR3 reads CANSVPGNYEQYF. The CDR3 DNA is TGCGCCAACAGTGTCCCTGGGAACTACGAGCAGTACTTC.

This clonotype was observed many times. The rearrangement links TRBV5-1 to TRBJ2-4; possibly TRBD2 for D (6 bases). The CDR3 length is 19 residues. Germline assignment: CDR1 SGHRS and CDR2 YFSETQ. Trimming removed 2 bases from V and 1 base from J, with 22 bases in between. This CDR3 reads CASSFGAGRAWVAKNIQYF. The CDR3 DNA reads TGCGCCAGCAGCTTTGGGGCGGGACGAGCCTGGGTGGCCAAAAACATTCAGTACTTC.

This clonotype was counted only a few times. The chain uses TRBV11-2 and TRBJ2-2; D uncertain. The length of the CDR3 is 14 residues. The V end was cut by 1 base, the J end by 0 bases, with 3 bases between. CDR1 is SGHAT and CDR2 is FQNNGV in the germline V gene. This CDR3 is CASSLGPNTGELFF. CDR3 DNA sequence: TGTGCCAGCAGCTTAGGTCCGAACACCGGGGAGCTGTTTTTT.

CDR3 DNA: TGCGCCAGCAGCCAGGAACAGGGGGCCTATGGTCAGCCCCAGCATTTT. Amino acids: CASSQEQGAYGQPQHF. V gene TRBV4-3 combines with J gene TRBJ1-5; 9 bases agree with TRBD1. CDR3 length: 16 residues. Germline CDR1 LGHNA, CDR2 YSLEER. The junction had 9 bases not matched to a gene; V was cut back by 3 bases and J by 6 bases.

The CDR3 DNA follows: TGTGCCAGCAGCAAATCCGGGACGGGCACCGGGGAGCTGTTTTTT. It encodes CASSKSGTGTGELFF. The chain links TRBV5-6 to TRBJ2-2, with D perhaps being TRBD1 or TRBD2 (5 bases each). Between the trimmed V and J ends, which lost 4 bases and 4 bases, there was a span of 14 bases. The CDR3 is 15 residues long. In germline, CDR1 is SGHDT, CDR2 YYEEEE.

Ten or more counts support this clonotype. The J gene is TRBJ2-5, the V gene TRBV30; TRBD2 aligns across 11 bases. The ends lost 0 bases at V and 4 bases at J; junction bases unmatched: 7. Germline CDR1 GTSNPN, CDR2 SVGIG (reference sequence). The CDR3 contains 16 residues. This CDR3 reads CAWSVLVAGGLETQYF. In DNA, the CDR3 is TGTGCCTGGAGTGTACTGGTAGCGGGAGGGCTAGAGACCCAGTACTTC.